This T cell receptor (beta chain) was sequenced during a study of blood T cell repertoires in COVID-19 (dated by TCRdb to about 2020). Regarding the complete study: Samples from collaborators originated in the United States, Italy and Spain and spanned both the acute and convalescent phases of COVID-19. The material from the prospective study consisted of cDNA or gDNA derived from T cells, B-cell-depleted T cells, or PBMCs. Deeply sampled blood TCRbeta repertoires from subjects exposed to, actively infected with, or recovered from COVID-19 were included in the dataset. The repertoires were released in a freely available public database meant as a resource for research on the immune response to SARS-CoV-2. Samples were obtained from the ongoing ImmuneRACE study (first 160 participants) and from roughly 1,300 subjects provided by 6 global collaborators. Sample metadata almost always included a de-identified subject ID, COVID-19 status, age in years and sex. Where available, HLA class I and class II types were obtained from metadata supplied by the sample provider rather than from assay-based typing.

This clone came up a few times. Its antigen is still unknown. The input lacks base qualities; no much larger clone sits a single base away. The study at large found these results: How much clinical and demographic metadata was included differed by source and by participant, and the metadata was provided uncurated.

The immunoSEQ Assay, a bias-controlled multiplex PCR, was used to amplify TCRbeta CDR3 regions from genomic DNA. The paper's data handling went like this. Within the assay, amplification of reference gene primers was used to estimate how many nucleated cells each sample contained. To quantify the absolute abundance of each unique TCRbeta CDR3 rearrangement, sequence reads were collapsed and filtered. For each sample, productive Simpson clonality was calculated by taking the square root of Simpson's diversity index across productive rearrangements. The immuneACCESS repertoire file appears here via TCRdb, limited to in-frame rearrangements. These files lack a portion of the clones; in checked studies, under half of the deficit traces to unresolved V genes, and the cause of the others is not known. V and J calls and clone size come straight from that table; D and trimming were deduced from the DNA. This sample comprises approximately 350,000 clones, approximately 90% of them detected only once. The top ten hold roughly 3.5% of the sample.

Spanning cysteine to phenylalanine, the CDR3 consists of 15 amino acids. The read is trimmed to its CDR3 DNA, 45 bases read in frame from base 1. The germline V gene (reference sequence) provides CDR1 LNHDA and CDR2 SQIVND. V and J lose 9 bases and 1 base, and a span of 16 bases separates them. A second Seattle source provided samples from volunteer blood donors who had recovered from COVID-19. Each collaborating institution followed its own protocols to collect whole blood in K2EDTA tubes. For TCRbeta analysis, collaborator samples were shipped as frozen whole blood, as isolated PBMCs, or as DNA extracted from either sample type.

The receptor comes from a woman aged 18-30 years who had recovered from COVID-19. The rearranged chain carries TRBV19 and TRBJ1-5; TRBD1 is a weak D gene call, 6 bases matching. The sequencing input was peripheral blood. The nucleotide sequence is TGTGCCAGCTGGGACAACCGTCGGAGCAATCAGCCCCAGCATTTT. Translated, it reads CASWDNRRSNQPQHF.